This entry concerns a single TCR beta chain. Antigen: not known. An end of the junction does not agree with germline; a read error may underlie this. Primers included in the PCR were 60 Vbeta and 13 Jbeta primers. Clones were sequenced by immunoSEQ multiplex PCR, and TCRdb holds only the in-frame ones, with some missing. Here the sample spans about 130,000 clones, roughly four fifths being singletons. These data originate in a study of cytomegalovirus exposure and HLA in healthy donors. The wider study: Findings of an earlier analysis included some 120 million unique TCR beta sequences from some 180 million T cells. Overall study findings and caveats: Specificity for CMV antigens was confirmed in vitro for a few of the CMV-associated chains. Rates of TCR association differed by HLA locus in a later analysis, with DRB1 highest and HLA-C lowest. Many donors carried some public TCRs, although rarity characterized most TCR sequences.

The CDR3 is 15 amino acids. Per germline, CDR1 MNHNS and CDR2 SASEGT. V usage is TRBV6-1 and J usage is TRBJ1-2; D possibly corresponds to TRBD1 (5 bases). The sequence was obtained from a girl aged 2 to 10 in good health and CMV-seronegative. The specimen sequenced was PBMCs. In nucleotides, the CDR3 is TGTGCCAGCCAAAGGCGGGGGTATCTTAACCATGGCTACACCTTC. It is translated as CASQRRGYLNHGYTF.